This T cell receptor (beta chain) was documented in a study of cytomegalovirus exposure and HLA in healthy donors. V lost 1 base to trimming and J lost 6 bases, with 13 bases between them. Germline CDR1 is SEHNR and CDR2 is FQNEAQ (reference sequence). The CDR3 is made up of 14 amino acids. PCR employed 60 Vbeta and 13 Jbeta primers. Authors' analysis steps: In a later analysis, of tens of millions of unique beta chains, 9 million to 11 million appeared in at least two donors. Some clones are missing from TCRdb's copy, which holds only in-frame ones; the method was immunoSEQ multiplex PCR. V, J and clone size derive from that table, while D and trimming were established from the DNA sequence. This sample's clone table lists under 120,000 clones.

This TCR derives from a man in his forties or fifties in good health and CMV-seronegative. The sequencing input was PBMCs. This chain connects TRBV7-9 to TRBJ2-7, with D unresolved. CDR3 bases: TGTGCCAGCAGCTTAGAATATCGGTCTCCCGAGCAGTACTTC. This translates into CASSLEYRSPEQYF.